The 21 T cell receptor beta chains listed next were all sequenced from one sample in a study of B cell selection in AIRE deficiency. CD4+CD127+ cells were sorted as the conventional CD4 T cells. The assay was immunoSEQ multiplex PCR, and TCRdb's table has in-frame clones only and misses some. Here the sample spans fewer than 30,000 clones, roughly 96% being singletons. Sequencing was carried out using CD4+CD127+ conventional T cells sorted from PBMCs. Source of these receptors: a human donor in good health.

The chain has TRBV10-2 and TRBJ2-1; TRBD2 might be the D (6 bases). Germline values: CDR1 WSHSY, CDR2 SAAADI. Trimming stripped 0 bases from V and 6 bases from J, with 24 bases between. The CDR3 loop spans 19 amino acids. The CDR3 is CASSESTLTTSDWANEQFF. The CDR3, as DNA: TGCGCCAGCAGTGAGTCGACTCTTACGACTAGTGATTGGGCCAATGAGCAGTTCTTC.

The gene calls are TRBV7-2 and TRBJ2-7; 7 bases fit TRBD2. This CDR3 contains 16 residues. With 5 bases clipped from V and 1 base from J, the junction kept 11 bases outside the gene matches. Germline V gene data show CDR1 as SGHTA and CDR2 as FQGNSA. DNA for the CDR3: TGTGCCAGCAGCCCTACTCGCGGGAGTAGGTCCTACGAGCAGTACTTC. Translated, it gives CASSPTRGSRSYEQYF.

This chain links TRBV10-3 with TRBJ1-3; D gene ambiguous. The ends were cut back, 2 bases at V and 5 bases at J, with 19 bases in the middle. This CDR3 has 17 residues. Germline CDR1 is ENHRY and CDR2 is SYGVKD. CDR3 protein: CAISEPGPEKPRNTIYF. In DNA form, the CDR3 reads TGTGCCATCAGTGAGCCGGGTCCAGAAAAACCTCGAAACACCATATATTTT.

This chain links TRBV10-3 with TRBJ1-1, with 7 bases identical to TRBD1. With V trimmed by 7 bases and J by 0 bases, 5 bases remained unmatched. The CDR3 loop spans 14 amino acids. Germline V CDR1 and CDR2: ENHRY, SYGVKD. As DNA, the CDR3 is TGTGCCATCAAGCGGGACAGCTTGAACACTGAAGCTTTCTTT. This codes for CAIKRDSLNTEAFF.

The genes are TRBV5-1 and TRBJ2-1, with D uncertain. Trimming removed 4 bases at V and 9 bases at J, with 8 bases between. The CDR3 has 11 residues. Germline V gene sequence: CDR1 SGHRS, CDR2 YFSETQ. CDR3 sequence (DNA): TGCGCCAGCAGCAACCACAGTGAGCAGTTCTTC. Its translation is CASSNHSEQFF.

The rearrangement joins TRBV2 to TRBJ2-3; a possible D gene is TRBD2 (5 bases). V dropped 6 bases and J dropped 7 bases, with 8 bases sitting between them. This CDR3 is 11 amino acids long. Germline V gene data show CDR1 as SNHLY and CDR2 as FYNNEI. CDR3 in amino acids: CASRPGNTQYF. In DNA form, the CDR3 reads TGTGCCAGCAGGCCCGGGAATACGCAGTATTTT. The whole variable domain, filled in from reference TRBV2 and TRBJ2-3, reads EPEVTQTPSHQVTQMGQEVILRCVPISNHLYFYWYRQILGQKVEFLVSFYNNEISEKSEIFDDQFSVERPDGSNFTLKIRSTKLEDSAMYFCASRPGNTQYFGPGTRLTVL.

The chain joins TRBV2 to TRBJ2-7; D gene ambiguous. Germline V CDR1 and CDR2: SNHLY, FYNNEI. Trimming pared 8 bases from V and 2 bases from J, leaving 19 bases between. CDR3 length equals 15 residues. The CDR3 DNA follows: TGTGCCAGCTCCCCGGTAGACTTCAGTACCTACGAGCAGTACTTC. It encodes CASSPVDFSTYEQYF. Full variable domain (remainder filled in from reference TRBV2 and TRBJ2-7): EPEVTQTPSHQVTQMGQEVILRCVPISNHLYFYWYRQILGQKVEFLVSFYNNEISEKSEIFDDQFSVERPDGSNFTLKIRSTKLEDSAMYFCASSPVDFSTYEQYFGPGTRLTVT.

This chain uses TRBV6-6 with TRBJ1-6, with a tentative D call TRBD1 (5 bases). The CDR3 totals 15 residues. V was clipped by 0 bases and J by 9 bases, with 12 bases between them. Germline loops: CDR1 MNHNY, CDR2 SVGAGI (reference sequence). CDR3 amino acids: CASSYSSQGSSPLHF. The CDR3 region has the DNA TGTGCCAGCAGTTACTCTTCCCAGGGCAGTTCACCCCTCCACTTT.

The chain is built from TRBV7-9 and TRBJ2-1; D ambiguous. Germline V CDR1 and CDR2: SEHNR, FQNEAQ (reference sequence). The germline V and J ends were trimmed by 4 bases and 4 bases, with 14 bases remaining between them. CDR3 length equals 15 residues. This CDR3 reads CASSSYQPPYNEQFF. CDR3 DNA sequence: TGTGCCAGCAGCTCGTACCAACCCCCTTACAATGAGCAGTTCTTC. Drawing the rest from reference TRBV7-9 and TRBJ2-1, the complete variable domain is DTGVSQNPRHKITKRGQNVTFRCDPISEHNRLYWYRQTLGQGPEFLTYFQNEAQLEKSRLLSDRFSAERPKGSFSTLEIQRTEQGDSAMYLCASSSYQPPYNEQFFGPGTRLTVL.

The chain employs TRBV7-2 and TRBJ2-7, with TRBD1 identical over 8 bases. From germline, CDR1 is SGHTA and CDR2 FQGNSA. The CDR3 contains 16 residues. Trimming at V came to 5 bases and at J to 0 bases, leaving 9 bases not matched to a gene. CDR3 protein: CASSPRRTGSSYEQYF. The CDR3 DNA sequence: TGTGCCAGCAGCCCAAGAAGGACAGGGAGCTCCTACGAGCAGTACTTC.

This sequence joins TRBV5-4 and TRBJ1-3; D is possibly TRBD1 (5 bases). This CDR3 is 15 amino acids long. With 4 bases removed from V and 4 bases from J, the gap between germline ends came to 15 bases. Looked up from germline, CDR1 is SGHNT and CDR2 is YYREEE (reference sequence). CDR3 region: CASSVGRGYGNTIYF. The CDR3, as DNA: TGTGCCAGCAGCGTGGGCCGGGGCTACGGAAACACCATATATTTT. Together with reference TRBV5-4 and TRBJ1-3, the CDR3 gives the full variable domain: ETGVTQSPTHLIKTRGQQVTLRCSSQSGHNTVSWYQQALGQGPQFIFQYYREEENGRGNFPPRFSGLQFPNYSSELNVNALELDDSALYLCASSVGRGYGNTIYFGEGSWLTVV.

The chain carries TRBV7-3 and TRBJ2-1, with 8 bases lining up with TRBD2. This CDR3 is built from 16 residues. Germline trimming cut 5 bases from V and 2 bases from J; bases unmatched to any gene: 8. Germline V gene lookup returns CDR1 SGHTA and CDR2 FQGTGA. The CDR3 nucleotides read TGTGCCAGCAGCCGTCAGGCGGGACTAGCCTACAATGAGCAGTTCTTC. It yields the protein CASSRQAGLAYNEQFF.

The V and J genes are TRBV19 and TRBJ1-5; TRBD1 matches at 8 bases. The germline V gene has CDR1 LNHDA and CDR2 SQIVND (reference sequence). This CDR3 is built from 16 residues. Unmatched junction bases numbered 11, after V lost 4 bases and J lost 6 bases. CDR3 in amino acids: CASSTTQGALSQPQHF. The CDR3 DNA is TGTGCCAGTAGTACAACTCAGGGGGCGCTCAGTCAGCCCCAGCATTTT.

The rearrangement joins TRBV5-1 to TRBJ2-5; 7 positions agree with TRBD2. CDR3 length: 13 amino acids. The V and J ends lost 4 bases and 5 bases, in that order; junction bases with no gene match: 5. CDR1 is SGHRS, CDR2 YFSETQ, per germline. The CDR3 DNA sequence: TGCGCCAGCAGCCGGGGGGAAGGGGAGACCCAGTACTTC. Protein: CASSRGEGETQYF.

The CDR3 spells CASSLGRSSYEQYF. In nucleotides, the CDR3 is TGTGCCAGCAGCTTGGGGCGGAGCTCCTACGAGCAGTACTTC. This rearrangement joins TRBV7-9 to TRBJ2-7; a weak D match, TRBD1 (5 bases). With 3 bases removed from V and 0 bases from J, the gap between germline ends came to 9 bases. The CDR3 length is 14 residues. Germline V CDR1 and CDR2: SEHNR, FQNEAQ (reference sequence).

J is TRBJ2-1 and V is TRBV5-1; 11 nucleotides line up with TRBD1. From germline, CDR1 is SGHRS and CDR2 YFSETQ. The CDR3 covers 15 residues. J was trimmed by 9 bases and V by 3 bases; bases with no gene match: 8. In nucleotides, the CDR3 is TGCGCCAGCAGCTCAATGGACAGGGGGCAGGGTGAGCAGTTCTTC. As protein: CASSSMDRGQGEQFF.

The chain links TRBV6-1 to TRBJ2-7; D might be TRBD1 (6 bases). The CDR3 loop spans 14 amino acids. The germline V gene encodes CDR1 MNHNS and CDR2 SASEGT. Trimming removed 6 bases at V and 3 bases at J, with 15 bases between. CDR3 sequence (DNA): TGTGCCAGCAGCCTAGACAGGCGTTACTACGAGCAGTACTTC. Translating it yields CASSLDRRYYEQYF.

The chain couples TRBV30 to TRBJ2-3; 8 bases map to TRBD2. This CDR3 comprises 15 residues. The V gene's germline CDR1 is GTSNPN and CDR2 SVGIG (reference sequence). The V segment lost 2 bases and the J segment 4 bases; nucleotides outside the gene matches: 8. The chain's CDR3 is CAWSTGTSGSDTQYF. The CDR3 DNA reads TGTGCCTGGAGTACCGGAACTAGCGGATCAGATACGCAGTATTTT. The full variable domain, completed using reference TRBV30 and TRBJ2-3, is SQTIHQWPATLVQPVGSPLSLECTVEGTSNPNLYWYRQAAGRGLQLLFYSVGIGQISSEVPQNLSASRPQDRQFILSSKKLLLSDSGFYLCAWSTGTSGSDTQYFGPGTRLTVL.

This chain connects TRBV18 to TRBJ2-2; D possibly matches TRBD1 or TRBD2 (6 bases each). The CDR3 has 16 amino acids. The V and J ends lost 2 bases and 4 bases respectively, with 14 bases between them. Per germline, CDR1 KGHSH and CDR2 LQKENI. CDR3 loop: CASSPGGLRGTGELFF. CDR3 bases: TGTGCCAGCTCACCAGGGGGACTCAGGGGCACCGGGGAGCTGTTTTTT.

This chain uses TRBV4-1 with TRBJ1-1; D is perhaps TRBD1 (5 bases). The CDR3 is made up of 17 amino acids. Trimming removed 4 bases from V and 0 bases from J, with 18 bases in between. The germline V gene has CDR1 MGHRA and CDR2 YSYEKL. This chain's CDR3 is CASSPSGGLRMNTEAFF. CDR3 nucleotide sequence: TGCGCCAGCAGCCCCTCGGGGGGGTTAAGGATGAACACTGAAGCTTTCTTT.

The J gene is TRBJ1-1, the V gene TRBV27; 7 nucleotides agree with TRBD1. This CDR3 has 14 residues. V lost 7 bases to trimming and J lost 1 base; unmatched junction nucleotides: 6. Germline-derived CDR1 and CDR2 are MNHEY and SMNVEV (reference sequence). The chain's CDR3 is CASNRQGPNTEAFF. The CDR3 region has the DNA TGTGCCAGCAACCGACAGGGACCGAACACTGAAGCTTTCTTT.